This T cell receptor beta chain was captured in a study of blood T cell repertoires in COVID-19. V lost 4 bases, J lost 6 bases, and 2 bases stayed unmatched. Germline V gene sequence: CDR1 SGHVS, CDR2 FQNEAQ. CDR3 size: 13 residues. Authors' data handling: Nucleated cell counts were estimated from reference gene primer amplification. TCRdb keeps only in-frame clones here, not all; method: immunoSEQ multiplex PCR. The DNA gave D and trimming, while V, J and clone size come from that table. The sample includes 70,000 to 95,000 clones, approximately 84% of them seen just once. The sequence was obtained from a human donor in a cohort sampled during active COVID-19. The chain carries TRBV7-8 and TRBJ1-5; 8 bases match TRBD1. Sequenced: peripheral blood. The CDR3 region is CASSSTGGQPQHF. The CDR3, as DNA: TGTGCCAGCAGCTCCACAGGGGGTCAGCCCCAGCATTTT.